Detailed here is one T cell receptor (beta chain). No antigen is known for it. The data belong to a study of cytomegalovirus exposure and HLA in healthy donors. Unrecorded immune exposures were likely, despite nominal health at sampling. Study-level points and caveats: Several top significant clusters appeared, in a later analysis, to be linked to common viral pathogens. Per a later analysis, about 18,000 TCR beta sequences showed association with HLA alleles at 0.05 false discovery rate.

Losses at the gene ends were 3 bases for V and 7 bases for J; bases not matched to a gene: 11. The germline CDR1 and CDR2 sequences are LNHDA and SQIVND (reference sequence). The CDR3 has 15 residues. 60 Vbeta and 13 Jbeta primers were used in PCR. The method was immunoSEQ multiplex PCR; TCRdb's version includes in-frame clones alone and lacks a portion of them. The sample includes 150,000 to 200,000 clones, 60% to 80% of them seen just once. The specimen was PBMCs. The TCR was taken from a woman aged 45-60 years in good health and CMV-seropositive. The gene calls are TRBV19 and TRBJ2-5; 7 nucleotides agree with TRBD2. CDR3 amino acids: CASSMGRDQGGTQYF. CDR3 nucleotides: TGTGCCAGTAGTATGGGGAGGGACCAGGGTGGGACCCAGTACTTC.